Shown below are 21 T cell receptor beta chains from a single sample sequenced in a study of cytomegalovirus exposure and HLA in healthy donors. PCR employed 60 Vbeta and 13 Jbeta primers. Sequencing was performed with immunoSEQ multiplex PCR; in TCRdb, only in-frame clones are kept and a portion is missing. The sample features more than 95,000 clones, with roughly 0.94% in its top ten. Sequenced input: PBMCs. The source of these receptors is a young man in good health and CMV-seronegative.

The chain carries TRBV19 and TRBJ1-1; 7 positions match TRBD1. The junction had 7 bases not matched to a gene; V was cut back by 4 bases and J by 5 bases. The CDR3 totals 14 residues. From germline, CDR1 is LNHDA and CDR2 SQIVND (reference sequence). The CDR3 DNA follows: TGTGCCAGTAGTACGACTCCAGGGGGGACTGAAGCTTTCTTT. It yields the protein CASSTTPGGTEAFF.

The rearrangement links TRBV13 to TRBJ2-1; 9 nucleotides line up with TRBD1. Looked up from germline, CDR1 is PRHDT and CDR2 is FYEKMQ (reference sequence). The CDR3 covers 15 residues. Trimming at V came to 7 bases and at J to 5 bases, leaving 9 bases not matched to a gene. The CDR3 DNA follows: TGTGCCAGCAACTCGGCGGGACAGGGTGACAATGAGCAGTTCTTC. Protein: CASNSAGQGDNEQFF.

The chain couples TRBV18 to TRBJ1-6; TRBD1 might be the D (5 bases). Germline CDR1 KGHSH, CDR2 LQKENI. The CDR3 sequence is 18 residues long. The germline V and J ends were trimmed by 3 bases and 0 bases, with 15 bases remaining between them. The CDR3 DNA follows: TGTGCCAGCTCACCCTTGCCCAGGGCCCTCTCCTATAATTCACCCCTCCACTTT. It yields the protein CASSPLPRALSYNSPLHF.

The chain employs TRBV10-3 and TRBJ1-2; D ambiguous. CDR3 length equals 16 residues. Germline CDR1 and CDR2: ENHRY and SYGVKD. Between the trimmed V and J ends, which lost 0 bases and 2 bases, there was a span of 13 bases. The DNA for the CDR3 is TGTGCCATCAGTGAGTCTGGAAGCGGGGTCAACTATGGCTACACCTTC. This translates into CAISESGSGVNYGYTF.

The V and J genes are TRBV4-1 and TRBJ2-2; no clear D gene. The CDR3 extends over 15 amino acids. V was clipped by 1 base and J by 4 bases, with 10 bases between them. Germline CDR1 is MGHRA and CDR2 is YSYEKL. CDR3 bases: TGCGCCAGCAGCCAAGGTTTGGGCCTCACCGGGGAGCTGTTTTTT. This translates into CASSQGLGLTGELFF.

The rearrangement joins TRBV5-1 to TRBJ2-7; 10 bases match TRBD1. V lost 3 bases to trimming and J lost 6 bases; unmatched junction nucleotides: 3. CDR1 is SGHRS, CDR2 YFSETQ, per germline. This CDR3 is 13 amino acids long. The CDR3 bases are TGCGCCAGCAGCTCGGGACAGGGGCCCGAGCAGTACTTC. Translated: CASSSGQGPEQYF.

The chain has TRBV5-1 and TRBJ2-7; D is undetermined. The V and J ends lost 5 bases and 3 bases respectively, with 6 bases between them. Germline V gives CDR1 SGHRS, CDR2 YFSETQ. The CDR3 loop spans 11 amino acids. DNA of the CDR3: TGCGCCAGCAGACACAGCTACGAGCAGTACTTC. Amino acid sequence: CASRHSYEQYF.

The chain recombines TRBV30 with TRBJ1-4, with 7 bases matching TRBD1. Trimming took 5 bases from V and 4 from J; bases not matched to a gene: 4. CDR3 length: 13 residues. Germline V lookup: CDR1 GTSNPN, CDR2 SVGIG (reference sequence). The CDR3 DNA sequence: TGTGCCTGGGCCCGGGACAGTAATGAAAAACTGTTTTTT. This encodes CAWARDSNEKLFF. Full variable domain (missing parts from reference TRBV30 and TRBJ1-4): SQTIHQWPATLVQPVGSPLSLECTVEGTSNPNLYWYRQAAGRGLQLLFYSVGIGQISSEVPQNLSASRPQDRQFILSSKKLLLSDSGFYLCAWARDSNEKLFFGSGTQLSVL.

The J gene is TRBJ2-7, the V gene TRBV27; D is undetermined. The CDR3 sequence is 14 residues long. V was trimmed by 5 bases and J by 0 bases, leaving 11 bases between them. The germline gives CDR1 MNHEY, CDR2 SMNVEV (reference sequence). CDR3 coding DNA: TGTGCCAGCAGTCGGCAGACAAGCTCCTACGAGCAGTACTTC. Amino acid sequence: CASSRQTSSYEQYF.

The CDR3 is CASSLGPVPYEQYF. The DNA for the CDR3 is TGTGCCAGCAGCTTAGGGCCAGTCCCCTACGAGCAGTACTTC. The chain carries TRBV11-2 and TRBJ2-7, with no clear D. This CDR3 has 14 amino acids. V lost 1 base to trimming and J lost 2 bases, with 9 bases between them. The germline CDR1 and CDR2 sequences are SGHAT and FQNNGV.

The rearrangement uses TRBV5-1 and TRBJ1-3; no reliable D call. The CDR3 runs 17 residues. CDR1 SGHRS and CDR2 YFSETQ come from the germline V gene. V was pared by 0 bases and J by 2 bases, with 15 bases between. In nucleotides, the CDR3 is TGCGCCAGCAGCTTGGTGACACCTCAGGTTACTGGAAACACCATATATTTT. This encodes CASSLVTPQVTGNTIYF.

The gene calls are TRBV5-1 and TRBJ2-1; TRBD1 matches 12 bases. The CDR3 is 17 amino acids. J gave up 8 bases and V 3 bases, and 12 bases lay outside the gene matches. Germline loops: CDR1 SGHRS, CDR2 YFSETQ. The CDR3 is CASSYGTGGSSWDEQFF. DNA of the CDR3: TGCGCCAGCAGCTACGGGACAGGGGGCTCATCATGGGATGAGCAGTTCTTC.

This chain joins TRBV9 and TRBJ2-3; TRBD2 matches 8 bases. Trimming took 4 bases from V and 1 from J; bases not matched to a gene: 8. Looked up from germline, CDR1 is SGDLS and CDR2 is YYNGEE. The CDR3 covers 16 residues. DNA for the CDR3: TGTGCCAGCAGCCTCCTAGCGGGTGGGGGCACAGATACGCAGTATTTT. As protein: CASSLLAGGGTDTQYF. Full variable domain (remainder filled in from reference TRBV9 and TRBJ2-3): DSGVTQTPKHLITATGQRVTLRCSPRSGDLSVYWYQQSLDQGLQFLIQYYNGEERAKGNILERFSAQQFPDLHSELNLSSLELGDSALYFCASSLLAGGGTDTQYFGPGTRLTVL.

The chain recombines TRBV28 with TRBJ1-5; D perhaps matches TRBD1 (5 bases). The germline CDR1 and CDR2 sequences are MDHEN and SYDVKM. The V gene lost 2 bases and the J gene lost 0 bases, with 20 bases spanning the gap. There are 19 residues in the CDR3. The CDR3 coding sequence is TGTGCCAGCAGTTTAGAGTATGCGGGGCATAGGTATAGCAATCAGCCCCAGCATTTT. Its translation is CASSLEYAGHRYSNQPQHF.

The chain combines TRBV10-2 with TRBJ2-1; a weak D match, TRBD2 (6 bases). The CDR3 is made up of 14 amino acids. CDR1 is WSHSY, CDR2 SAAADI, per germline. Trimming removed 8 bases at V and 4 bases at J, with 15 bases between. The CDR3 nucleotides read TGCGCCAGCTTCGGTTCGCGGGGATACAATGAGCAGTTCTTC. Protein sequence: CASFGSRGYNEQFF.

The chain has TRBV7-2 and TRBJ2-3; perhaps TRBD2 as D (6 bases). The germline V gene encodes CDR1 SGHTA and CDR2 FQGNSA. V was cut by 2 bases and J by 3 bases, with 12 bases left in between. CDR3 length: 15 amino acids. As DNA, the CDR3 is TGTGCCAGCAGCTTATTACCGCTAGCGACAGATACGCAGTATTTT. Translated, it gives CASSLLPLATDTQYF.

The chain uses TRBV28 and TRBJ1-2, with D unclear. Germline V gives CDR1 MDHEN, CDR2 SYDVKM. V gave up 2 bases and J gave up 7 bases, with 17 bases separating them. The CDR3 is made up of 15 amino acids. The CDR3, as DNA: TGTGCCAGCAGTTTAGCCCTCAGAGGGAAGGGTGGCTACACCTTC. Its translation: CASSLALRGKGGYTF.

The chain joins TRBV19 to TRBJ1-1; TRBD1 matches at 7 bases. This CDR3 comprises 14 residues. After removal of 7 bases from V and 4 bases from J, the junction contained 9 bases not matched to a gene. Germline loops: CDR1 LNHDA, CDR2 SQIVND (reference sequence). DNA of the CDR3: TGTGCCAGTACCTTGAGAGGGGGCCCCACTGAAGCTTTCTTT. This encodes CASTLRGGPTEAFF. Full variable domain (missing parts from reference TRBV19 and TRBJ1-1): DGGITQSPKYLFRKEGQNVTLSCEQNLNHDAMYWYRQDPGQGLRLIYYSQIVNDFQKGDIAEGYSVSREKKESFPLTVTSAQKNPTAFYLCASTLRGGPTEAFFGQGTRLTVV.

J is TRBJ1-1 and V is TRBV19; D is perhaps TRBD1 (5 bases). The CDR3 totals 17 residues. V lost 0 bases and J lost 1, with 15 bases in between. Germline V gives CDR1 LNHDA, CDR2 SQIVND (reference sequence). This CDR3 reads CASSIDTGRQRNTEAFF. The CDR3 DNA reads TGTGCCAGTAGTATAGACACGGGCCGACAGAGGAACACTGAAGCTTTCTTT.

The genes are TRBV29-1 and TRBJ1-3; possible D gene TRBD1, 5 bases. CDR3 length equals 13 residues. Deletions cut 3 bases from V and 4 bases from J, with 10 bases between. Germline V gene sequence: CDR1 SQVTM, CDR2 ANQGSEA. CDR3 DNA: TGCAGCGTTGATTCAGGGTCCGGAAACACCATATATTTT. As protein: CSVDSGSGNTIYF.

J is TRBJ1-4 and V is TRBV2, with 11 nucleotides matching TRBD1. This CDR3 region has 16 residues. CDR1 SNHLY and CDR2 FYNNEI come from the germline V gene. V lost 6 bases, J lost 6 bases, and 9 bases stayed unmatched. CDR3: CASRIRDRGIYEKLFF. The CDR3 bases are TGTGCCAGCAGAATACGGGACAGGGGGATTTATGAAAAACTGTTTTTT.